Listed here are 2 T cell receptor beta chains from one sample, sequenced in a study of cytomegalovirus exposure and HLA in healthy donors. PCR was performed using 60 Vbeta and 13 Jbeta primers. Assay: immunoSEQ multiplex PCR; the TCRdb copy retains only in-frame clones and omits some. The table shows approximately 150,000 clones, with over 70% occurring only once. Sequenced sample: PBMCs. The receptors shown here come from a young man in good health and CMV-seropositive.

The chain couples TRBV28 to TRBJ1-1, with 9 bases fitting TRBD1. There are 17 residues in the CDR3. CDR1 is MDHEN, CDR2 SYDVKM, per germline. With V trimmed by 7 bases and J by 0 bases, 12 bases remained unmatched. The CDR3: CASKGPGTGFMNTEAFF. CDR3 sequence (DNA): TGTGCCAGCAAAGGTCCGGGGACAGGGTTCATGAACACTGAAGCTTTCTTT. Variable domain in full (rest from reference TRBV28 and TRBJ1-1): DVKVTQSSRYLVKRTGEKVFLECVQDMDHENMFWYRQDPGLGLRLIYFSYDVKMKEKGDIPEGYSVSREKKERFSLILESASTNQTSMYLCASKGPGTGFMNTEAFFGQGTRLTVV.

CDR3 DNA sequence: TGCGCCAGCAGCATAGGACAGGGGGCAATCTACGAGCAGTACTTC. It specifies CASSIGQGAIYEQYF. The rearrangement links TRBV5-1 to TRBJ2-5; 11 positions match TRBD1. The DNA end is a closer match to TRBJ2-7, so the J assignment may be wrong. CDR1 SGHRS and CDR2 YFSETQ come from the germline V gene. The CDR3 contains 15 residues.